Detailed here is one T cell receptor beta chain. Its antigen is still unknown. V lost 2 bases, J lost 8 bases, and 7 bases lay in between. Germline loops: CDR1 SGHDT, CDR2 YYEEEE. This CDR3 region has 12 residues. These data originate in a study of OX40 agonist ivuxolimab in advanced cancers. Looking at the study overall: Partial responses were achieved by three patients, one with hepatocellular carcinoma and two with cutaneous melanoma.

The study's findings and limits: At 0.1-3.0 mg/kg, partial responders had clonal expansion among the lowest observed. Both CD4+ and CD8+ T cell populations in blood had undergone clonal expansion by week 6 at 0.1 to 3.0 mg/kg. Fewer expanded clones were found on average in CD4+ than in CD8+ T cells.

The data were produced by immunoSEQ multiplex PCR, yet TCRdb's version contains in-frame clones alone and is incomplete. The data hold more than 55,000 clones, with 92% observed a single time. Sequencing was performed on CD4+ or CD8+ T cells sorted from blood, taken in a trial of the OX40 agonist ivuxolimab. This sequence joins TRBV5-6 and TRBJ2-2, with D unresolved. This clonotype was obtained from an adult with an advanced solid tumor such as melanoma, head and neck, liver or kidney cancer. The CDR3 bases are TGTGCCAGCAGCTTAGGTCGGGGGGAGCTGTTTTTT. Translated, it gives CASSLGRGELFF.